The next 8 T cell receptor beta chains were all read from a single sample in a study of TIL therapy for anti-PD-1-resistant metastatic lung cancer. Time point in this sample: pre-treatment sample, taken before nivolumab and TIL therapy. This was the immunoSEQ v3 assay. Measured with immunoSEQ multiplex PCR; TCRdb has only the in-frame clones, and not every one. The data contain about 53,000 clones, roughly 70% of them singletons. The material was blood, obtained at baseline. The source is a person aged 25 to 80 with non-small cell lung cancer.

The rearrangement links TRBV7-2 to TRBJ2-7; D perhaps matches TRBD2 (5 bases). With 8 bases removed from V and 4 bases from J, the gap between germline ends came to 24 bases. The CDR3 contains 16 residues. Per germline, CDR1 SGHTA and CDR2 FQGNSA. The CDR3 coding sequence is TGTGCCAGCCTACCCCGGTCCGGGAAGAGTACTTACGAGCAGTACTTC. Residues: CASLPRSGKSTYEQYF.

The gene calls are TRBV7-2 and TRBJ2-7; possibly TRBD2 for D (5 bases). Germline CDR1 reads SGHTA; CDR2 reads FQGNSA. The length of the CDR3 is 14 residues. Trimming took 5 bases from V and 6 from J, leaving 17 bases between them. The CDR3 coding sequence is TGTGCCAGCAGCAACCAACTAGTCCCCTCCGAGCAGTACTTC. Protein product: CASSNQLVPSEQYF.

This clone is medium-sized. For the CDR3, the DNA is TGCGCCAGCAGACAGGGAGAGGGGGGGACCCAGTACTTC. Translating it yields CASRQGEGGTQYF. This rearrangement joins TRBV4-1 to TRBJ2-5; TRBD1 or TRBD2 may be the D gene (6 bases each). CDR1 is MGHRA, CDR2 YSYEKL, per germline. Trimming pared 6 bases from V and 7 bases from J, leaving 15 bases between. CDR3 length: 13 residues.

The V and J genes are TRBV5-6 and TRBJ2-7; D gene ambiguous. The V end lost 0 bases, the J end lost 1 base, and 8 bases lay between the germline ends. The germline V gene has CDR1 SGHDT and CDR2 YYEEEE. CDR3 length: 14 residues. DNA of the CDR3: TGTGCCAGCAGCTTGGGGCCGGGTTCCTACGAGCAGTACTTC. Its translation is CASSLGPGSYEQYF.

This clone was observed once. The chain couples TRBV28 to TRBJ1-5, with D uncertain. In germline, CDR1 is MDHEN, CDR2 SYDVKM. V was cut by 3 bases and J by 1 base, with 13 bases left in between. This CDR3 contains 16 residues. The CDR3 nucleotides read TGTGCCAGCAGTTTCCGCGCGGGGATGAGCAATCAGCCCCAGCATTTT. Residues: CASSFRAGMSNQPQHF.

In DNA, the CDR3 is TGTGCCAGCAGCTTAGACAGAAATCAGCCCCAGCATTTT. Amino acids: CASSLDRNQPQHF. The chain recombines TRBV5-4 with TRBJ1-5; possibly TRBD1 for D (5 bases). V was trimmed by 2 bases and J by 4 bases, leaving 7 bases between them. The CDR3 consists of 13 residues. Germline V gene data show CDR1 as SGHNT and CDR2 as YYREEE (reference sequence). Full variable domain (rest looked up from reference TRBV5-4 and TRBJ1-5): ETGVTQSPTHLIKTRGQQVTLRCSSQSGHNTVSWYQQALGQGPQFIFQYYREEENGRGNFPPRFSGLQFPNYSSELNVNALELDDSALYLCASSLDRNQPQHFGDGTRLSIL.

This clone occurred a few times. V and J are TRBV19 and TRBJ2-7; D not resolved. The CDR3 extends over 9 amino acids. Per germline, CDR1 LNHDA and CDR2 SQIVND (reference sequence). Trimming removed 1 base from V and 13 bases from J, with 5 bases in between. The DNA of the CDR3 is TGTGCCAGTAGTATAGGCGGCTACTTC. Its translation is CASSIGGYF.

V gene TRBV6-4 combines with J gene TRBJ1-1, with D perhaps matching TRBD1 (5 bases). Germline values: CDR1 MRHNA, CDR2 SNTAGT. This CDR3 spans 13 amino acids. The V end lost 5 bases, the J end lost 3 bases, and 10 bases lay between the germline ends. CDR3: CASSPTGDTEAFF. CDR3 DNA: TGTGCCAGCAGTCCCACAGGTGACACTGAAGCTTTCTTT.